The 19 T cell receptor beta chains reported below all come from one sample, sequenced in a study of T-cell memory formation after mild COVID-19. TCRdb processed the 5' RACE reads anew with MiXCR; each CDR3 protein has one entry. The sample gives some 600,000 distinct CDR3 sequences, 15% to 20% of which show up once; around 8.1% is in the top ten. The sample comprised PBMCs or a T cell subset sorted from them (not recorded which). The receptors come from an adult woman who had mild COVID-19 (a few samples of this study predate the infection). Cell type and time point are not known.

CDR3 amino acids: CASSLPFYDPEAVAKNIQYF. CDR3 DNA: TGTGCCAGCAGTTTGCCCTTCTATGACCCTGAAGCAGTAGCCAAAAACATTCAGTACTTC. The chain joins TRBV6-2 or TRBV6-3 to TRBJ2-4; unclear D gene. V shed 4 bases and J shed 0 bases, with 25 bases lying between them. Germline assignment: CDR1 MNHEY and CDR2 SVGEGT. The CDR3 is made up of 20 amino acids.

This clonotype has more than one count but fewer than ten. V is TRBV6-6 and J is TRBJ2-6, with D uncertain. CDR3 size: 17 residues. V shed 0 bases and J shed 0 bases, with 9 bases lying between them. Germline lookup yields CDR1 MNHNY and CDR2 SVGAGI (reference sequence). The CDR3 reads CASSYSYGSSGANVLTF. CDR3 coding DNA: TGTGCCAGCAGTTACTCCTACGGAAGCTCTGGGGCCAACGTCCTGACTTTC.

This rearrangement joins TRBV7-2 to TRBJ2-5; D is perhaps TRBD2 (6 bases). The germline CDR1 and CDR2 sequences are SGHTA and FQGNSA. Trimming took off 4 bases at V and 2 bases at J, with 20 bases between the two ends. The CDR3 length is 17 residues. CDR3 sequence (DNA): TGTGCCAGCAGCTCCTATGGTCGCCCCGGGACTCAAGAGACCCAGTACTTC. Residues: CASSSYGRPGTQETQYF.

This clonotype was observed a handful of times. This chain uses TRBV6-5 with TRBJ1-1; a weak D match, TRBD1 (5 bases). The CDR3 runs to 13 residues. Germline-derived CDR1 and CDR2 are MNHEY and SVGAGI. Trimming cost V 8 bases and J 0 bases, with 10 bases left between them. The CDR3 nucleotides are TGTGCCAGCTATCGGGGGATGAACACTGAAGCTTTCTTT. This translates into CASYRGMNTEAFF.

This sequence joins TRBV29-1 and TRBJ2-7; the match to TRBD1 covers 9 bases. With 6 bases clipped from V and 1 base from J, the junction kept 7 bases outside the gene matches. CDR3 length: 14 residues. Germline V gene sequence: CDR1 SQVTM, CDR2 ANQGSEA. CDR3 protein: CSVAPGQGSYEQYF. The CDR3 DNA follows: TGCAGCGTCGCCCCGGGACAGGGATCCTACGAGCAGTACTTC.

This clonotype was detected many times. This chain links TRBV29-1 with TRBJ2-2; TRBD2 might be the D (5 bases). Germline V CDR1 and CDR2: SQVTM, ANQGSEA. The ends were cut back, 7 bases at V and 2 bases at J, with 17 bases in the middle. This CDR3 comprises 15 residues. CDR3 residues: CSGLGIEVNTGELFF. DNA for the CDR3: TGCAGCGGCCTCGGGATAGAAGTCAACACCGGGGAGCTGTTTTTT.

This clonotype was detected a few times. V usage is TRBV5-4 and J usage is TRBJ2-5; no definite D call. V was shortened by 7 bases and J by 2 bases, with 15 bases between the two germline ends. The V gene's germline CDR1 is SGHNT and CDR2 YYREEE (reference sequence). This CDR3 region has 14 residues. Here the CDR3 DNA reads TGTGCCAGCGCACCGACCGCCCCACAAGAGACCCAGTACTTC. It yields the protein CASAPTAPQETQYF.

In its sample, this clonotype was seen a few times. V and J are TRBV30 and TRBJ2-3; no firm D call. The V end was cut by 2 bases, the J end by 5 bases, with 17 bases between. The CDR3 sequence is 15 residues long. The V gene's germline CDR1 is GTSNPN and CDR2 SVGIG (reference sequence). The CDR3 is CAWSPPAGWIDTQYF. The DNA of the CDR3 is TGTGCCTGGAGTCCCCCGGCAGGTTGGATAGATACGCAGTATTTT.

This clonotype was seen repeatedly, ten times or more. The CDR3 region is CASSPGESPYEQYF. The CDR3, as DNA: TGTGCCAGCTCACCAGGAGAGAGTCCCTACGAGCAGTACTTC. This chain connects TRBV18 to TRBJ2-7, with D uncertain. CDR3 length: 14 amino acids. Germline V gene lookup returns CDR1 KGHSH and CDR2 LQKENI. V was clipped by 2 bases and J by 2 bases, with 10 bases between them.

This sequence joins TRBV5-4 and TRBJ2-3; TRBD2 matches at 10 bases. V shed 6 bases and J 2 bases; nucleotides not matched to a gene: 9. CDR1 is SGHNT and CDR2 is YYREEE in the germline V gene (reference sequence). The CDR3 is 16 residues long. CDR3 bases: TGTGCCAGCACTTTAGGTCTAGCGGGAGACACAGATACGCAGTATTTT. Its protein is CASTLGLAGDTDTQYF.

This chain links TRBV7-9 with TRBJ2-3; 13 bases are a match to TRBD2. Germline loops: CDR1 SEHNR, CDR2 FQNEAQ (reference sequence). The CDR3 extends over 16 amino acids. V gave up 5 bases and J gave up 6 bases; unmatched junction bases: 8. The CDR3 protein is CASSPAGLAGRDTQYF. As DNA, the CDR3 is TGTGCCAGCAGCCCCGCGGGACTAGCGGGGAGGGATACGCAGTATTTT.

In DNA form, the CDR3 reads TGTGCCAGCAGCTTAGATTTCCCGGGACAGGGGCGATCCAATGAGCAGTTCTTC. This gives the protein CASSLDFPGQGRSNEQFF. This chain links TRBV7-2 with TRBJ2-1; 10 bases are a match to TRBD1. The CDR3 is 18 amino acids. J lost 6 bases, V lost 1 base, and 12 bases had no gene match. Per germline, CDR1 SGHTA and CDR2 FQGNSA.

This clonotype was detected only a few times. The V gene is TRBV4-3, the J gene TRBJ2-7, with 8 nucleotides matching TRBD2. CDR1 and CDR2 from the germline V gene are LGHNA and YSLEER. The CDR3 length is 15 residues. J lost 5 bases, V lost 1 base, and 7 bases had no gene match. CDR3 bases: TGCGCCAGCAGCCAAGGTCGGGAGGGCGGGGACGAGCAGTACTTC. Translation gives CASSQGREGGDEQYF.

V is TRBV7-2 and J is TRBJ2-3, with TRBD2 as a possible D gene (6 bases). CDR3 length: 18 amino acids. Germline loops: CDR1 SGHTA, CDR2 FQGNSA. V was cut by 1 base and J by 5 bases, with 22 bases left in between. CDR3 loop: CASSLVADFSVEVDTQYF. DNA of the CDR3: TGTGCCAGCAGCTTAGTAGCGGATTTTAGCGTAGAGGTAGATACGCAGTATTTT.

This clonotype appeared many times. The chain recombines TRBV20-1 with TRBJ2-1; 8 bases map to TRBD2. This CDR3 has 14 residues. CDR1 is DFQATT, CDR2 SNEGSKA, per germline (reference sequence). CDR3 in DNA: TGCAGCGGCCAGGCGGGGGGCCCGGGAAATGAGCAGTTCTTC. Amino acids: CSGQAGGPGNEQFF.

This chain connects TRBV3-1 to TRBJ1-1, with D unclear. The ends were cut back, 0 bases at V and 0 bases at J, with 11 bases in the middle. CDR3 length: 16 amino acids. Germline CDR1 reads LGHDT; CDR2 reads YNNKEL (reference sequence). CDR3 sequence reads: CASSQDPWKMNTEAFF. Here the CDR3 DNA reads TGTGCCAGCAGCCAAGATCCGTGGAAAATGAACACTGAAGCTTTCTTT.

This clonotype was counted a few times. The CDR3: CASSLGGLPGQGVSGYTF. In nucleotides, the CDR3 is TGTGCCAGCAGCCTTGGGGGCCTACCGGGACAGGGAGTAAGTGGCTACACCTTC. V gene TRBV12-3 or TRBV12-4 combines with J gene TRBJ1-2; TRBD1 matches 9 bases. The junction had 21 bases not matched to a gene; V was cut back by 6 bases and J by 7 bases. The CDR3 length is 18 residues.

This clonotype was seen only a few times. This sequence joins TRBV7-2 and TRBJ1-4; TRBD1 is a possible D gene (5 bases). From germline, CDR1 is SGHTA and CDR2 FQGNSA. This CDR3 contains 16 residues. Trimming took 1 base from V and 5 from J, leaving 14 bases between them. CDR3 region: CASSLVGTGLNEKLFF. The CDR3 region has the DNA TGTGCCAGCAGCTTAGTAGGGACCGGTTTAAATGAAAAACTGTTTTTT.

V is TRBV19 and J is TRBJ1-4; tentatively, D is TRBD1 (5 bases). Germline V gene lookup returns CDR1 LNHDA and CDR2 SQIVND (reference sequence). The CDR3 spans 15 residues. V lost 3 bases, J lost 8 bases, and 16 bases lay in between. Written as DNA, the CDR3 is TGTGCCAGTAGTATGTATCAGGGCTTCGGAGAAAAACTGTTTTTT. Translated: CASSMYQGFGEKLFF. Variable domain in full (rest from reference TRBV19 and TRBJ1-4): DGGITQSPKYLFRKEGQNVTLSCEQNLNHDAMYWYRQDPGQGLRLIYYSQIVNDFQKGDIAEGYSVSREKKESFPLTVTSAQKNPTAFYLCASSMYQGFGEKLFFGSGTQLSVL.